This T cell receptor beta chain came from a study of OX40 agonist ivuxolimab in advanced cancers. About the research overall: Partial responses occurred in Three dose-escalation patients, one with hepatocellular carcinoma and two with cutaneous melanoma.

Trimming removed 0 bases from V and 1 base from J, with 10 bases in between. The CDR3 runs 15 residues. Exclusion of a patient followed from autoimmune disease history or systemic immunosuppression. Peripheral blood came from all dose cohorts at three timepoints. Data came from immunoSEQ multiplex PCR; TCRdb stores just in-frame clones and leaves some out. Of about 120,000 clones in the sample, just under 95% were seen once. The sequence was collected from an adult with an advanced solid tumor such as melanoma, head and neck, liver or kidney cancer. The starting material was CD4+ or CD8+ T cells sorted from blood, obtained in a trial of the OX40 agonist ivuxolimab. V and J are TRBV5-3 and TRBJ1-1; possibly TRBD1 for D (5 bases). TRBV5-3 is filed as an ORF, its function uncertain. The CDR3 reads CARSLVTRANTEAFF. CDR3 bases: TGTGCCAGAAGCTTGGTTACCAGGGCGAACACTGAAGCTTTCTTT.